One sample yielded the 3 T cell receptor beta chains listed below, sequenced in a study of CXCR3-negative and CXCR3-positive naive CD8 T cells. Notes on the study in general: TRB CDR3 hydrophobicity was greater in CXCR3-positive naive cells than in CXCR3-negative naive cells.

Their target antigens are unknown. Libraries were UMI-labeled 5' RACE TRB cDNA. One entry per CDR3 protein, without DNA, is what TCRdb gives after re-calling the 5' RACE reads. The listing records over 150,000 distinct CDR3 sequences. The sample comprised naive CXCR3+ CD8+ T cells from blood. Subset specified: CD45RO-CCR7+CD27+CD95- naive CD8+ T cells expressing CXCR3 (TNR3+). Receptors were obtained from a human donor in good health. Some clones in this sample may be carry-over from other donors' samples.

J is TRBJ2-2 and V is TRBV12-3 or TRBV12-4; the TRBD1 assignment by TCRdb is unverifiable without DNA. CDR3 size: 17 residues. CDR3 protein: CASSPAEKGGNTGELFF.

The chain is built from TRBV4-1 and TRBJ2-2; TCRdb's D gene call, TRBD1, goes unchecked for lack of DNA. This CDR3 region has 17 residues. Germline CDR1 reads MGHRA; CDR2 reads YSYEKL. CDR3 sequence: CASSQAARGANTGELFF.

The genes are TRBV28 and TRBJ2-1; the TRBD1 assignment by TCRdb is unverifiable without DNA. The CDR3 has 14 residues. Germline CDR1 and CDR2: MDHEN and SYDVKM. CDR3: CASSLGPSGNEQFF.